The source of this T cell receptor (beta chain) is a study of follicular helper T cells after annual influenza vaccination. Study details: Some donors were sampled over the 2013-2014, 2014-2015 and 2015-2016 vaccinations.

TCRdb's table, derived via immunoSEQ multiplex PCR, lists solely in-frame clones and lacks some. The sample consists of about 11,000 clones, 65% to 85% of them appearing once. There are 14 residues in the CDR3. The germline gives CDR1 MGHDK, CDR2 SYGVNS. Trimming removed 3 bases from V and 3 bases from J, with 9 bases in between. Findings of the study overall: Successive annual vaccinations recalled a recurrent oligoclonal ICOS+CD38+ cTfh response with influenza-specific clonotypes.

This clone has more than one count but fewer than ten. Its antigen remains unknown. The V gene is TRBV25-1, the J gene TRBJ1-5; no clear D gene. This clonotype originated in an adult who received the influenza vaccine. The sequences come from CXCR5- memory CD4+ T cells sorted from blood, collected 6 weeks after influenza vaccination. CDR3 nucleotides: TGTGCCAGCAGTGATCCGGGCTCCAATCAGCCCCAGCATTTT. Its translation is CASSDPGSNQPQHF.